This T cell receptor (beta chain) was identified in a study of monozygotic twins with inflammatory bowel disease. Each CDR3 protein gets one entry in TCRdb, which reprocessed the 5' RACE reads and gives no DNA. The sample table includes some 89,000 distinct CDR3 sequences. Notes on the study in general: IBD patients had lower TCRbeta diversity (inverse Simpson) than healthy co-twins.

Comment on this clonotype: Its antigen is unknown.

Sequenced sample: blood. The source is a human donor with ulcerative colitis or Crohn's disease, or a healthy co-twin of an affected twin (not recorded which).

The CDR3 region is CASKMDSKYYEQYF. The genes are TRBV6-1 and TRBJ2-7; TCRdb outputs TRBD1, but without DNA this stays unchecked. The V gene's germline CDR1 is MNHNS and CDR2 SASEGT. This CDR3 has 14 residues.